This TCR beta chain was identified during a study of a mutant IDH1 vaccine in newly diagnosed glioma. Whole-study context: Vaccination was launched 4-6 weeks after radiotherapy alone, or with temozolomide cycles.

This clone was found once. Its specificity is not known. Assay: immunoSEQ multiplex PCR; the TCRdb copy retains only in-frame clones and omits some. The table lists about 32,000 clones, 78% of them singletons. Trimming shortened V by 3 bases and J by 6 bases, and 14 bases separated the two germline ends. The CDR3 runs 14 residues. Germline V gene lookup returns CDR1 SQVTM and CDR2 ANQGSEA. Documented time point: week 35, safety follow-up. In every dose of vaccine, 300 ug of mutant IDH1 20-mer peptide was given alongside topical imiquimod. Eight vaccine doses were administered to patients at weeks 1, 3, 5, 7, 11, 15, 19 and 23.

The J gene is TRBJ2-2, the V gene TRBV29-1; TRBD2 might be the D (6 bases). The TCR sequence derives from a woman between 40 and 55 years old with glioma. This material consisted of PBMCs, taken from a glioma patient whose treatment included an IDH1 peptide vaccine. The CDR3 sequence is CSVDPGRDAGELFF. Here the CDR3 DNA reads TGCAGCGTTGACCCGGGGCGGGATGCCGGGGAGCTGTTTTTT.